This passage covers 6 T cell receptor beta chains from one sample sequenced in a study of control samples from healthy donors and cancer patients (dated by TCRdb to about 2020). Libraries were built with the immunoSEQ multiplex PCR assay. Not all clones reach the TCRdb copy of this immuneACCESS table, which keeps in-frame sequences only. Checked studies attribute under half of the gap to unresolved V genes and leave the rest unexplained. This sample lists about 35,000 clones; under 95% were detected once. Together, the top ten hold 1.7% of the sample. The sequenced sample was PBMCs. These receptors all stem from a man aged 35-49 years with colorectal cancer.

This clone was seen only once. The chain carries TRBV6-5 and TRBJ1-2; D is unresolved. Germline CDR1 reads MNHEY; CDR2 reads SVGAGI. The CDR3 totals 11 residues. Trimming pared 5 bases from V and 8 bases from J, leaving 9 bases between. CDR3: CASSKLEGYTF. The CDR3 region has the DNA TGTGCCAGCAGTAAGTTAGAGGGCTACACCTTC.

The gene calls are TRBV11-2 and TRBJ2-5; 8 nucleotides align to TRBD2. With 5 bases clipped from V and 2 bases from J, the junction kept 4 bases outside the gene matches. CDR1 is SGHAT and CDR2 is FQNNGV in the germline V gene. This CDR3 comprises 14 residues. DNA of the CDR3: TGTGCCAGCAGCCAACGGGGGGGGCAAGAGACCCAGTACTTC. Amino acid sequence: CASSQRGGQETQYF. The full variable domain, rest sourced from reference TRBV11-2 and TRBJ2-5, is EAGVAQSPRYKIIEKRQSVAFWCNPISGHATLYWYQQILGQGPKLLIQFQNNGVVDDSQLPKDRFSAERLKGVDSTLKIQPAKLEDSAVYLCASSQRGGQETQYFGPGTRLLVL.

In DNA, the CDR3 is TGCAGTGCGGAACAGGGGTTCGAGCAGTACTTC. This gives the protein CSAEQGFEQYF. This chain links TRBV20-1 with TRBJ2-7, with TRBD1 matching 7 bases. J lost 6 bases, V lost 6 bases, and 5 bases had no gene match. Germline V gene lookup returns CDR1 DFQATT and CDR2 SNEGSKA (reference sequence). This CDR3 region has 11 residues.

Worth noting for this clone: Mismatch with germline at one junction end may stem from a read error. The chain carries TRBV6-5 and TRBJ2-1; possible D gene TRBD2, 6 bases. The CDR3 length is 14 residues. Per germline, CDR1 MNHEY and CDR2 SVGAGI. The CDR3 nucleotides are TGTGCCAGCAGTTACTCAACATCACGGCTAGCGTTTGTCTTC. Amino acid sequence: CASSYSTSRLAFVF.

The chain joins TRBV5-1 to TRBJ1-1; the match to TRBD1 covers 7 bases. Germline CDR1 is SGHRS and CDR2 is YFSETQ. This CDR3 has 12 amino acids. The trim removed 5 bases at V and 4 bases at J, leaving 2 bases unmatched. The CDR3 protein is CASSTGATEAFF. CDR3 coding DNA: TGCGCCAGCAGTACAGGGGCCACTGAAGCTTTCTTT. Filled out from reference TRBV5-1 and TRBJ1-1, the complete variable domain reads KAGVTQTPRYLIKTRGQQVTLSCSPISGHRSVSWYQQTPGQGLQFLFEYFSETQRNKGNFPGRFSGRQFSNSRSEMNVSTLELGDSALYLCASSTGATEAFFGQGTRLTVV.

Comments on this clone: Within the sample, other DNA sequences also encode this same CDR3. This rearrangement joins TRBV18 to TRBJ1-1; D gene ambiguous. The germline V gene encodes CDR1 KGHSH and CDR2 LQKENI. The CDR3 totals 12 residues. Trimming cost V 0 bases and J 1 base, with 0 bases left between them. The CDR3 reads CASSPPNTEAFF. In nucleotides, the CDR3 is TGTGCCAGCTCACCACCGAACACTGAAGCTTTCTTT.